This T cell receptor beta chain was identified in a study of tumor-infiltrating lymphocytes in primary liver carcinoma. This clonotype is a singleton in its sample. A much larger clone is a single base away; this may be a read error. Germline DNA was also extracted, and blood RNA derived from unsorted whole blood. The input was around 0.5 ug total RNA; TCR beta cDNA was made from it with a constant-region primer. TCR beta libraries came from three nested multiplex PCR rounds using slightly modified ARM-PCR. TCRdb re-analysed the multiplex PCR reads in MiXCR, keeping a single row per CDR3 protein. The data hold 300,000 to 400,000 distinct CDR3 sequences, with about 61% observed a single time. Sequencing input: peripheral blood. The clonotype was recovered from a man between 35 and 55 years old with primary liver carcinoma and hepatitis B virus infection.

CDR3 residues: CVSTPPGSSYEQYF. The CDR3 DNA follows: TGTGTCAGCACTCCGCCGGGCTCCTCCTACGAGCAGTACTTC. The genes are TRBV6-2 or TRBV6-3 and TRBJ2-7; D not resolved. The CDR3 covers 14 residues. Germline lookup yields CDR1 MNHEY and CDR2 SVGEGT.